The T cell receptor beta chain described here comes from a study of blood T cell repertoires in COVID-19. Trimming at V came to 3 bases and at J to 0 bases, leaving 3 bases not matched to a gene. The CDR3 has 15 amino acids. The V gene's germline CDR1 is SGDLS and CDR2 YYNGEE. How the authors handled the data: Amplified reference gene primers provided the basis for estimating nucleated cell counts. Produced via immunoSEQ multiplex PCR; TCRdb's table is partial and in-frame only. V, J and clone size derive from that table, while D and trimming were established from the DNA sequence. The sample includes 55,000 to 75,000 clones, around 87% of them seen just once.

Source material: peripheral blood. The receptor was derived from a human donor with active COVID-19. The donor label of this sample is uncertain. V gene TRBV9 combines with J gene TRBJ2-3; the match to TRBD1 covers 8 bases. The CDR3 sequence: CASSGQGYSTDTQYF. The CDR3 DNA reads TGTGCCAGCAGCGGACAGGGGTATAGCACAGATACGCAGTATTTT.